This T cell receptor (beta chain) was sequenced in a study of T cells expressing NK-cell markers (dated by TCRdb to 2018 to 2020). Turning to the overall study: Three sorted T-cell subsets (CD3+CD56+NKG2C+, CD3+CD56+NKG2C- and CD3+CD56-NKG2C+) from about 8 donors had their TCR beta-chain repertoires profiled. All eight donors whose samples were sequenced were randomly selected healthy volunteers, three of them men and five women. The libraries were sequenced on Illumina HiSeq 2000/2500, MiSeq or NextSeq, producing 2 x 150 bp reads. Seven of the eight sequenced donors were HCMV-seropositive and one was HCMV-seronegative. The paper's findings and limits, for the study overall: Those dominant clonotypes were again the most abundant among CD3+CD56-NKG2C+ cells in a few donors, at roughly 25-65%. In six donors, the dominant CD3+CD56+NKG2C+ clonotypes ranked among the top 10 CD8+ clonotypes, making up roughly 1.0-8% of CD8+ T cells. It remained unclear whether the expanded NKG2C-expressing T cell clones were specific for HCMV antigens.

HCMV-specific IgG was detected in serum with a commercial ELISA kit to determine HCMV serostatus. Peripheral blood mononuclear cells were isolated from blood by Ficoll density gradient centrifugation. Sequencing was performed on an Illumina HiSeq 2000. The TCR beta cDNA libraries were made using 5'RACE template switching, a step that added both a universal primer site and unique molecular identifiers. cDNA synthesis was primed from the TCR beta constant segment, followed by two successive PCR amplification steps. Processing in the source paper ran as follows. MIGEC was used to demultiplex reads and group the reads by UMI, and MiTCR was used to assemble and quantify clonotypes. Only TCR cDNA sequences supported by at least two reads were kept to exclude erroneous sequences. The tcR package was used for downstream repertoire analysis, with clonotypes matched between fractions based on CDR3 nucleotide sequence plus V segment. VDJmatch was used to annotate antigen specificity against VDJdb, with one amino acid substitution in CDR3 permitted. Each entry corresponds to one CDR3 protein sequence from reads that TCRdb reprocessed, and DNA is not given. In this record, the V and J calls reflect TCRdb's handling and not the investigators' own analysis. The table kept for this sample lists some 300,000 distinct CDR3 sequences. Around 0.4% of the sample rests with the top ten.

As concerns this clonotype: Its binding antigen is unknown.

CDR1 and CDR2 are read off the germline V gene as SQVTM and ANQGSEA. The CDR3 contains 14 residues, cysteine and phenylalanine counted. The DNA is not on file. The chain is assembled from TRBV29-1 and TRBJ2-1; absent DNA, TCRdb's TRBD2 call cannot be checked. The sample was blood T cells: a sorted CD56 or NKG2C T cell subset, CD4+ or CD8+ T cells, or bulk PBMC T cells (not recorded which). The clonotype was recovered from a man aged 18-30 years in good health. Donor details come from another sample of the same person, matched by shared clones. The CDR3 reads CSASPGLAGVGQFF.